This TCR beta chain comes out of a study of regulatory T cells in long-lasting Graves disease. Study-wide background: Freshly diagnosed Graves' patients had used antithyroid drugs for under 3 months.

Documented time point: newly diagnosed GD, antithyroid drugs for less than 3 months. TCR sequences were obtained from RNA taken from PBMCs. The CDR3 length is 14 residues. Per germline, CDR1 SNHLY and CDR2 FYNNEI. V lost 10 bases, J lost 2 bases, and 15 bases lay in between. This clonotype occurred many times. According to the study, TCR beta libraries were built with iRepertoire HTBI primers and CDR3-region Arm-PCR. Each CDR3 protein gets one entry after TCRdb re-called the multiplex PCR reads with MiXCR. Of roughly 610,000 distinct CDR3 sequences listed, about 15% are singletons. The same sample was also used in a study of T cells in Graves' hyperthyroidism and ophthalmopathy. That study reports: Blood shared most expanded thyroid clonotypes above 0.001.

Sequences were derived from peripheral blood mononuclear cells (PBMCs), sampled at new diagnosis, from a patient treated with antithyroid drugs. The sequence was collected from a woman in her 30s with Graves disease. The gene calls are TRBV2 and TRBJ1-5, with unresolved D. The CDR3 DNA reads as TGTGCCACTTCGTTGGATGCGGGCAATCAGCCCCAGCATTTT. It yields the protein CATSLDAGNQPQHF.